Presented here are 10 T cell receptor beta chains from one specimen sequenced in a study of post-analysis software for immune sequencing data. Unique-molecular-identifier-tagged TCR beta cDNA libraries were used. TCRdb called the PCR reads again in MiXCR, with one record for every CDR3 protein. Found here are over 150,000 distinct CDR3 sequences, under 40% of them singletons; the top ten hold under 30%. The sample was blood, taken after autologous hematopoietic stem cell transplantation. The receptor source for this set is a girl aged 5 to 17 with multiple sclerosis.

Written as DNA, the CDR3 is TGTGCCAGCAGCTCCTACCGGGTGAACTACGAGCAGTACTTC. This sequence encodes CASSSYRVNYEQYF. The V and J genes are TRBV7-9 and TRBJ2-7; D ambiguous. The CDR3 runs 14 residues. Germline CDR1 SEHNR, CDR2 FQNEAQ (reference sequence). Trimming took off 4 bases at V and 3 bases at J, with 13 bases between the two ends.

In its sample, this clonotype was seen a few times. J is TRBJ1-2 and V is TRBV20-1; TRBD1 might be the D (5 bases). Germline V lookup: CDR1 DFQATT, CDR2 SNEGSKA (reference sequence). This CDR3 is 12 amino acids long. V lost 6 bases and J lost 7, with 15 bases in between. The CDR3 bases are TGCAGTGCCATCTCCCGGAGGGGTGGCTACACCTTC. Translating gives CSAISRRGGYTF.

The sample holds a few counts of this clonotype. V and J are TRBV6-1 and TRBJ2-7; the D is unclear. V was cut by 8 bases and J by 0 bases, with 5 bases left in between. Germline V gene lookup returns CDR1 MNHNS and CDR2 SASEGT. The CDR3 extends over 11 amino acids. CDR3 in amino acids: CASCASYEQYF. CDR3 nucleotides: TGTGCCAGCTGTGCCTCCTACGAGCAGTACTTC.

V and J are TRBV7-2 and TRBJ1-1; D remains unclear. The V and J ends lost 4 bases and 5 bases respectively, with 11 bases between them. The CDR3 runs 13 residues. CDR1 is SGHTA, CDR2 FQGNSA, per germline. Written as DNA, the CDR3 is TGTGCCAGCAGCTCAATGGTCCGAACTGAAGCTTTCTTT. Translation: CASSSMVRTEAFF.

This rearrangement joins TRBV28 to TRBJ1-5, with a possible D match to TRBD1 (5 bases). V was cut by 6 bases and J by 9 bases, with 18 bases left in between. CDR1 and CDR2 from the germline V gene are MDHEN and SYDVKM. CDR3 size: 14 residues. The CDR3 nucleotides are TGTGCCAGCAGGTCGGACGGGGGGGATCGGCCCCAGCATTTT. This sequence encodes CASRSDGGDRPQHF.

V is TRBV6-1 and J is TRBJ2-3; D is unclear. V lost 2 bases to trimming and J lost 0 bases, with 12 bases between them. Germline V lookup: CDR1 MNHNS, CDR2 SASEGT. The CDR3 has 16 residues. The CDR3 protein is CASSEWPPGSTDTQYF. CDR3 DNA sequence: TGTGCCAGCAGTGAATGGCCGCCCGGGAGCACAGATACGCAGTATTTT.

The chain combines TRBV21-1 with TRBJ1-1. TRBV21-1 is tagged as a pseudogene. This CDR3 is 12 amino acids long. This CDR3 reads CAGRLGGTEAFF. CDR3 sequence (DNA): TGTGCCGGGAGGTTGGGGGGCACTGAAGCTTTCTTT.

The chain links TRBV4-1 to TRBJ2-7, with D perhaps being TRBD1 or TRBD2 (5 bases each). CDR3 length: 15 residues. In germline, CDR1 is MGHRA, CDR2 YSYEKL. V gave up 3 bases and J gave up 6 bases, with 18 bases separating them. DNA for the CDR3: TGCGCCAGCAGCCAGGGGACCGCAGTTCGGAGCGAGCAGTACTTC. Residues: CASSQGTAVRSEQYF.

The V and J genes are TRBV6-4 and TRBJ2-7; TRBD1 agrees at 7 bases. The CDR3 spans 15 residues. CDR1 is MRHNA and CDR2 is SNTAGT in the germline V gene. V trimming: 4 bases; J trimming: 4 bases; junction bases outside the gene matches: 10. DNA for the CDR3: TGTGCCAGCAGTGCGTTCCCGGGACAGAGATACGAGCAGTACTTC. Translating gives CASSAFPGQRYEQYF.

The chain joins TRBV20-1 to TRBJ2-7, with D possibly being TRBD1 (5 bases). Germline loops: CDR1 DFQATT, CDR2 SNEGSKA (reference sequence). Between the trimmed V and J ends, which lost 3 bases and 0 bases, there was a span of 6 bases. The CDR3 loop spans 12 amino acids. The CDR3 sequence: CSARDNSYEQYF. The DNA for the CDR3 is TGCAGTGCTAGGGACAACTCCTACGAGCAGTACTTC.